The T cell receptor (beta chain) described here comes from a study of human T cells and chemical hapten exposure. Study in general: Predominantly women, the patients had alopecia areata, totalis or universalis.

This clonotype occurred many times. Its antigen is unknown. Study-wide findings and caveats: Alopecia affecting every donor means their immune response may not match healthy people's.

As the library was built, unique molecular identifiers were attached to individual cDNA molecules. TCRdb called the RACE reads again in MiXCR, with one record for every CDR3 protein. The repertoire holds 90,000 to 110,000 distinct CDR3 sequences, with roughly a tenth as singletons. The time point is: patch test 2, 6 weeks after DPC sensitization. Noted treatment: therapeutic diphenylcyclopropenone sensitization with weekly scalp DPC. Donation of samples came from alopecia patients who were 18 to 70 years old and suitable for DPC. CDR1 and CDR2 (germline): SGDLS, YYNGEE. The trim removed 3 bases at V and 0 bases at J, leaving 16 bases unmatched. The CDR3 length is 19 residues.

The V call is TRBV9, the J call TRBJ2-3; 7 nucleotides agree with TRBD2. The sequence came from a woman between 35 and 50 years old with alopecia areata. Some clones in this sample may be carry-over from other donors' samples. The sample consisted of whole blood, taken in connection with sensitization to the hapten diphenylcyclopropenone (DPC). DNA of the CDR3: TGTGCCAGCAGCGGAACGGGGGGTCCGGACCTTACTAGCACAGATACGCAGTATTTT. Its translation: CASSGTGGPDLTSTDTQYF.